This T cell receptor beta chain was sequenced in a study of naive and memory T cell subsets (dated by TCRdb to about 2017). For the wider study: An open-source, UMI-based TCR alpha and beta sequencing pipeline was applied to sorted naive and memory peripheral blood T cell subsets. The functional CMV T cell responses agreed completely with IgG serology results. RNA was DNase-treated and reverse transcribed with TCR constant-region primers, mostly using SuperScript III. What the authors observed across the whole study: TCR abundance followed a power law whose exponent differed between naive and memory subsets but was consistent across the three individuals. After error correction, only a single occurrence was seen for over 95% of naive TCR sequences, so much steeper abundance distributions were produced than in memory subsets. Single alpha or beta chain sequences, rather than paired alpha/beta receptors, were used to define clonotypes. In both CD4 and CD8 cells, the Gini index increased while Shannon and inverse Simpson diversity decreased from naive through CM, EM and EMRA. RNA-based TCR counts may be influenced by expression changes linked to T cell activation and differentiation. No ground truth was available to validate the repertoire findings for the naive and memory subsets.

Reading the germline V gene (reference sequence) gives CDR1 DFQATT and CDR2 SNEGSKA. The CDR3, cysteine through phenylalanine, is 12 amino acids long. This entry keeps only the CDR3 DNA: 36 bases, framed from base 1. The V and J ends are trimmed by 3 bases and 5 bases, leaving 10 bases between them. This clonotype has just a few counts. Its antigen is unknown. Base qualities are not recorded, but no much larger clone differs from it by a single base. Libraries came from UMI-ligation and nested PCR. The beta constant-region primer consisted of an equimolar mixture of two oligonucleotides that together covered TRBC1 and TRBC2. A single-stranded oligonucleotide containing the SP2 primer and a 12-nucleotide UMI was joined to the 3' end of the cDNA by T4 RNA ligase 1. The ligated cDNA went through four rounds of PCR with nested alpha and beta constant-region primers together with the SP2 primer. Incubation of the ligation reaction was carried out at 16 degrees C for about 20-24 hours. To avoid over-amplification, PCR2 was usually performed as a SYBR Green qPCR and halted once a predetermined threshold was reached. Agencourt AMPure XP magnetic beads were used for all purifications after the first. Libraries were quantified by Qubit and checked on a TapeStation, where a main peak was expected near 650 bp. Pooled libraries were sequenced on an Illumina MiSeq with v2 2x251 paired-end kits, typically giving 1-2 million reads per sample. Libraries were pooled at 4 nM per sample, and about 5-7% PhiX was added to improve cluster recognition. The study's processing was this. V and J genes were assigned to Demultiplexor-processed FASTQ reads by Decombinator through tag matching, with a single base-pair mismatch being allowed. By using UMIs, Collapsinator corrected both sequencing errors and the frequency errors caused by PCR heterogeneity. TCRs were translated and CDR3s were extracted from the conserved cysteine to the FGXG phenylalanine by CDR3Translator, with non-productive sequences being flagged. Repertoires were subsampled to equal numbers of UMI-defined TCRs before Gini, Shannon entropy and inverse Simpson indices were calculated. Within the linear range, a power law was fitted to clonotype abundance distributions using maximum likelihood. When run on a single naive CD8 sample, MIGEC and the pipeline yielded similar UMI counts, similar unique TCR numbers and similar clonal distributions. The repertoires were searched for 7,322 CMV-associated CDR3 sequences that had been compiled from VDJdb and a published dataset. The public sequencing data were trimmed at Q25 with fastp and processed into clonotypes with MiXCR by TCRdb, which kept only in-frame beta chains. Rows are unified per CDR3 protein, each entry keeping the most common DNA and genes. None of the V and J calls come from the authors' own analysis; TCRdb made them. The sample profile shows fewer than 40,000 distinct CDR3 sequences; roughly 14% of them were found once. Of the sample, 20% to 25% falls within the top ten clones.

From the second PCR step onward, the TCR alpha chain libraries and the TCR beta chain libraries were amplified separately. The CMV status of each donor was determined by measuring IFNgamma production from CD4+ T cells after fresh PBMCs had been stimulated overnight with CMV viral lysate. CD4 T cells were positively selected using Miltenyi beads, after which CD8 T cells were positively selected from the CD4-negative fraction. Cells stained for CD3, CD4, CD8, CD45RA, CD27 and a live/dead dye were sorted on a BD Aria II into four subsets by CD45RA and CD27. Effector memory cells were sorted as CD45RA-CD27-, and EMRA cells as CD45RA+CD27-. Blood was obtained from a few healthy volunteers, and the blood from each volunteer was fractionated into CD4 and CD8 T cells and subsequently into four differentiation subsets. Approximately 130 ml of peripheral blood was drawn per donor, and PBMC were isolated by Ficoll-Paque PLUS density-gradient centrifugation. Sorted cells were lysed in RLT buffer, and RNA was extracted with a Qiagen RNeasy kit and stored at -80°C.

The rearranged segments are TRBV20-1 and TRBJ1-1; too little of a D gene remains to name it. This clonotype was obtained from a human donor in good health. The specimen was effector memory CD4+ T cells from blood. The cell subset or site label corresponds to: effector memory, CD45RA- CD27-. The CDR3 region has the sequence CSARWRRTEAFF. The nucleotide sequence is given as TGCAGTGCTAGGTGGCGGCGGACTGAAGCTTTCTTT.